The clone carrying this TCR beta chain was seen a handful of times. What it recognizes is unknown. The data stem from a study of cytomegalovirus exposure and HLA in healthy donors. The study, taken as a whole, reports: The number of N-insertions in an Asian-associated ancestry cluster was reportedly below the 666-donor mean in a later analysis. Confirmation in vitro established that a few CMV-associated chains were specific for CMV antigens.

The CDR3 extends over 13 amino acids. The V end was cut by 8 bases, the J end by 0 bases, with 8 bases between. The germline gives CDR1 LNHDA, CDR2 SQIVND (reference sequence). Each donor was nominally healthy when sampled (though unrecorded immune exposures were likely). The PCR ran on 60 Vbeta and 13 Jbeta primers. Repertoires were generated with immunoSEQ multiplex PCR, while TCRdb's copy carries only in-frame clones and drops some. The table has 100,000 to 150,000 clones, 70% to 80% seen once. The chain links TRBV19 to TRBJ1-3, with D perhaps matching TRBD1 (5 bases). Sequencing used PBMCs. This sequence was found in a woman aged 50 to 65 in good health and CMV-seronegative. In DNA, the CDR3 is TGTGCCAGTCAACAGGACTCTGGAAACACCATATATTTT. Its translation is CASQQDSGNTIYF.